This TCR beta chain is drawn from a study of spatial heterogeneity in lung cancer. Via MiXCR, TCRdb re-called the 5' RACE reads, giving one row per CDR3 protein. The table includes about 41,000 distinct CDR3 sequences, about 11% detected once. As to time point: sample taken at primary tumor resection. Unsorted whole RNA of tumor, nontumor lung or frozen PBMC was sequenced. The CDR3 is 12 residues long. The germline V gene encodes CDR1 SGHAT and CDR2 FQDESV (reference sequence). Trimming took off 4 bases at V and 6 bases at J, with 7 bases between the two ends. This sequence joins TRBV11-1 and TRBJ2-1, with D unresolved. The sequence derives from a female donor with early-stage non-small cell lung cancer. Here the sequenced sample was PBMCs, taken at surgery. CDR3 sequence reads: CASSSYGNEQFF. CDR3 DNA: TGTGCCAGCAGCTCTTACGGCAATGAGCAGTTCTTC.